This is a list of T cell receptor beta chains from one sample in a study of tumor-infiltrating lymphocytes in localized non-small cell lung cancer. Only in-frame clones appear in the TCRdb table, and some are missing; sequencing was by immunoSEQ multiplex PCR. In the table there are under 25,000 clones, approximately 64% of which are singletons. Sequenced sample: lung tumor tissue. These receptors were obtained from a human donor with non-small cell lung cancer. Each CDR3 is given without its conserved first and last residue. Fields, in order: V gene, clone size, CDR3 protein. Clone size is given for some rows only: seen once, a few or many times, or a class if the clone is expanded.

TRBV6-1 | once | ASTSLGGRGTEAF
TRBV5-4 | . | ASSFLNEQF
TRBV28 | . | ASSPGVGREAF
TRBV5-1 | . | ASSLDRELTEAF
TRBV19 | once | ASHNDRVKNSNQPQH
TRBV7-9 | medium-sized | ASSKDIAGRNEQF
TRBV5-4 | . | ASSLGGSDGELF
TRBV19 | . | ASSGGWDGNTIY
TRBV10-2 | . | ASRTGEGSYEQY
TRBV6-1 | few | ASSEGLYEQY
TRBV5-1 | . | ASSYTSGYYNEQF
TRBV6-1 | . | ASTGGDGSNQPQH
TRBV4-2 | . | ASSRGTSGVDTQY
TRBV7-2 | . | ASSFSSVLAYGYT
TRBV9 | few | ASSFTSGITDTQY
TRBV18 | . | ASSPNLQGSTEAF
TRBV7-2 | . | ASSLKVSNQPQH
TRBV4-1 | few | ASSQDRGREAF
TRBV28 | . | ASSLEGAHGYT
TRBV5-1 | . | ASSYGTSGSSTDTQY
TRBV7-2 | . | ASSPRTVGSYNEQF
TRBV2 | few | ASKVEEETQY
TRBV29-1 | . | SGGDQTNEQF
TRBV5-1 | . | ASSTYGPQETQY
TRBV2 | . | ASAPAVTANYGYT
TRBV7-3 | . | ASSLTGTVAGGYLGDNEQF
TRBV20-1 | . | SATGNGYT
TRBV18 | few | ASSPGTGAGEQY
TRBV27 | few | ASSFRGHTYEQY
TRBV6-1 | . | ASLLGTNTEAF
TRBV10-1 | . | ASSALGTSGSEQY
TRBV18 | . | ASSPFVVETQY
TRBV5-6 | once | ASSLGAGTRKETQY
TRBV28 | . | ASTRTEGATEAF
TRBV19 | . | ASSIDLTTGELF
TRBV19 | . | ASTFSAAALYNEQF
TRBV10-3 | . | AITSGTPSYEQY
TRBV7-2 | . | ASSGQGAGYTEAF
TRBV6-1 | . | ASSLAGATYEQY
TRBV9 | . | ASSPRTSPLGETQY
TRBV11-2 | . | ASSLRTGTYEQY
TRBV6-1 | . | ASSVSGMDEQF
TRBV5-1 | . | ASSPGLADTGELF
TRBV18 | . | ASSQTLDSYNEQF
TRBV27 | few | ASSLSAGTGTVNEQF
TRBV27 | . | ASRLNQGNTEAF
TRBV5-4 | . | ASSVDRGLYNEQF
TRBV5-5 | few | ASSWNRVEDTEAF
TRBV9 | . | ASTPGFENTGELF
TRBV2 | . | ASNTGETEAF
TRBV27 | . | ASSWGLNTEAF
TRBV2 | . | ASSGQLNTEAF
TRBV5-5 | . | ASSLSPAPNTGELF
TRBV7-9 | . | ASSLAGGLSYEQY
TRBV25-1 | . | ASSVTDTQY
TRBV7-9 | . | ASSFYGTGIHEQY
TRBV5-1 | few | ASSHEGPPEEQY
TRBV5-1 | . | ASSLGARDYEQY
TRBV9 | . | ASSVDPAGLTDTQY